A selection of T cell receptor beta chains follows, all from one sample in a study of cytomegalovirus exposure and HLA in healthy donors. Generated by immunoSEQ multiplex PCR, the TCRdb table keeps only in-frame clones and is missing some. The table includes approximately 120,000 clones, 17% detected once. The sample consisted of PBMCs. The receptor set was obtained from a female donor in good health and CMV-seropositive. Each CDR3 is given with its conserved first and last residue. A D gene is named only where the DNA matches it firmly. The size entry is marked missing in some rows and otherwise reads once, few, many or a size class.

cdr3_aa	cdr3_nt	v_call	d_call	clone_size	j_call
CASRPYSGTGGGTDTQYF	TGTGCCAGTAGACCATATTCCGGGACAGGGGGCGGCACAGATACGCAGTATTTT	TRBV19	TRBD1	.	TRBJ2-3
CASSWTGLNTGELFF	TGTGCCAGCAGCTGGACAGGGTTAAACACCGGGGAGCTGTTTTTT	TRBV5-6	TRBD1	.	TRBJ2-2
CASSIVQGGGYTF	TGTGCCAGTAGTATTGTCCAGGGAGGTGGCTACACCTTC	TRBV19	.	.	TRBJ1-2
CASSEGRGGISGNTIYF	TGTGCCAGCAGTGAAGGTCGGGGGGGTATCTCTGGAAACACCATATATTTT	TRBV2	.	.	TRBJ1-3
CASSLVYGDTGELFF	TGTGCCAGCAGTTTGGTTTACGGGGATACCGGGGAGCTGTTTTTT	TRBV6-4	.	.	TRBJ2-2
CASSKGLAGRETQYF	TGTGCCAGCAGCAAGGGACTAGCGGGACGAGAGACCCAGTACTTC	TRBV11-3	TRBD2	few	TRBJ2-5
CAWSPSLAGGVVTEAFF	TGTGCCTGGAGCCCCTCTCTCGCAGGGGGCGTGGTCACTGAAGCTTTCTTT	TRBV30	TRBD1	few	TRBJ1-1
CASSKLAGGSGELFF	TGTGCCAGCAGTAAGCTAGCGGGAGGATCTGGGGAGCTGTTTTTT	TRBV6-5	TRBD2	few	TRBJ2-2
CASSQNYEQYF	TGTGCCAGCAGTCAGAACTACGAGCAGTACTTC	TRBV5-6	.	few	TRBJ2-7
CASSHRDRYPHGELFF	TGTGCCAGCAGCCACCGGGACAGGTATCCCCACGGGGAGCTGTTTTTT	TRBV28	TRBD1	.	TRBJ2-2
CSVEDSLGPSSGNTIYF	TGCAGCGTTGAGGACAGTCTGGGACCGAGCTCTGGAAACACCATATATTTT	TRBV29-1	.	few	TRBJ1-3
CASSRDKRVAFF	TGTGCCAGCAGTCGGGACAAAAGGGTAGCTTTCTTT	TRBV6-1	.	few	TRBJ1-1
CASKYLSGVAGANVLTF	TGTGCCAGCAAGTATCTTTCGGGAGTGGCCGGGGCCAACGTCCTGACTTTC	TRBV2	.	.	TRBJ2-6
CASSHFLGGQETQYF	TGCGCCAGCAGCCACTTTCTAGGGGGCCAAGAGACCCAGTACTTC	TRBV4-3	.	.	TRBJ2-5
CASSLTRQETQYF	TGTGCCAGCAGCTTAACCAGACAAGAGACCCAGTACTTC	TRBV5-4	.	.	TRBJ2-5